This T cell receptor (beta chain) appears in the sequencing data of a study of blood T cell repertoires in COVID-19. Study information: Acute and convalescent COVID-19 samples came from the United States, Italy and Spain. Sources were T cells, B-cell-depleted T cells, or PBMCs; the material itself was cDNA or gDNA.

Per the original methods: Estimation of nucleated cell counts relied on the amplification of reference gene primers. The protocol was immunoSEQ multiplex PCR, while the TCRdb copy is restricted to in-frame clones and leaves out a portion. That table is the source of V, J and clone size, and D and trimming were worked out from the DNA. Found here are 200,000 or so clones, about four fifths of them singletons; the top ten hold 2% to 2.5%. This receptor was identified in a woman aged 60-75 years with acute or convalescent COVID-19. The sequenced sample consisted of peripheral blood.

In DNA, the CDR3 is TGTGCCATCAGTGAGTCAGGGGACTATGGCTACACCTTC. It is translated as CAISESGDYGYTF. The chain links TRBV10-3 to TRBJ1-2; D may be TRBD1 (5 bases). The germline V and J ends were trimmed by 0 bases and 3 bases, with 5 bases remaining between them. Germline lookup yields CDR1 ENHRY and CDR2 SYGVKD. This CDR3 is 13 amino acids long.